The 25 T cell receptor delta chains given below trace back to one sample, sequenced in a study of γδ T cells in repeated Plasmodium falciparum infection. TCRdb redid the clone calls on the multiplex PCR reads with CATT. This table holds around 57,000 delta-chain clones, around 1.8% found once. Vgamma9/Vdelta2+ and Vdelta2-negative gammadelta T cells were flow-sorted from PBMC for bulk sequencing. Sequencing used gamma-delta T cells from blood. Receptors originate from a pool of human donors (malaria-infected and uninfected, not separated).

In the case of this clone: This DNA's translation differs at residue 11 from TCRdb's protein, which comes from a much larger clone; a read error is likely, and the protein shown is translated from the DNA. J is TRDJ1 and V is TRDV1; D is perhaps TRDD3 (5 bases). This CDR3 contains 13 residues. CDR1 is TSWWSYY, CDR2 QGS, per germline. The CDR3 sequence is CALGERSQGKPIF. CDR3 coding DNA: TGTGCTCTTGGGGAACGATCCCAGGGGAAACCCATCTTT.

A word on this clone: The TCRdb protein comes from a much larger clone and disagrees with this DNA's translation at residue 9, likely due to a read error; the protein given here is derived from the DNA. The J gene is TRDJ1, the V gene TRDV2; 8 bases map to TRDD3. The CDR3 is 16 amino acids. Germline CDR1 and CDR2: GEAIGNYY and EKD. The J segment lost 0 bases and the V segment lost 3 bases, leaving 8 bases of the junction unmatched. The CDR3 nucleotides are TGTGCCTGTGACGATCTGGGGGAGTACTACACCGATAAACTCATCTTT. Translated, it gives CACDDLGEYYTDKLIF.

Concerning this clone itself: A far larger clone is off by one base, so a read error is likely. Additional DNA sequences in this sample encode the identical CDR3. This chain joins TRDV1 and TRDJ1; TRDD1 might be the D (6 bases). This CDR3 is 18 amino acids long. Germline assignment: CDR1 TSWWSYY and CDR2 QGS. CDR3 amino acids: CALGELPWWINRIDKLIF. DNA of the CDR3: TGTGCTCTCGGGGAACTTCCCTGGTGGATAAATAGGATCGATAAACTCATCTTT.

This clone was recorded a few times. The V and J genes are TRDV1 and TRDJ1; D is possibly TRDD3 (6 bases). TCRdb does not report a J gene; here it was assigned by matching the DNA to germline references. V lost 2 bases and J 1 base, leaving 23 bases between the germline ends. The CDR3 is 19 residues long. Germline lookup yields CDR1 TSWWSYY and CDR2 QGS. CDR3: CALGESGLLHWEFTDKLIF. The CDR3 nucleotides read TGTGCTCTTGGGGAATCGGGGCTACTACACTGGGAGTTCACCGATAAACTCATCTTT.

The sample holds many counts of this clone. TCRdb records a much larger clone's protein for this DNA, with a difference at residue 11 that likely arises from a read error; the protein given is the translation of the DNA. In DNA, the CDR3 is TGTGCTCTTGGGGAACTTTCGGCTGGGGGAACCTCTAAACTCATCTTT. Encoded protein: CALGELSAGGTSKLIF. V usage is TRDV1 and J usage is TRDJ1; 8 nucleotides match TRDD3. The CDR3 totals 16 residues. With V trimmed by 0 bases and J by 7 bases, 10 bases remained unmatched. From germline, CDR1 is TSWWSYY and CDR2 QGS.

This clone was detected ten times or more. A much larger clonotype is one base distant, so this may be a read error. V usage is TRDV3 and J usage is TRDJ1, with 8 bases identical to TRDD3. The CDR3 runs 18 residues. J was trimmed by 0 bases and V by 3 bases; bases with no gene match: 18. The germline gives CDR1 TVYSNPD, CDR2 GDNSRS (reference sequence). In DNA, the CDR3 is TGTGCCTTGGCCTTCCCCCGGGGATACTCCCTGTACACCGATAAACTCATCTTT. It specifies CALAFPRGYSLYTDKLIF.

In its sample, this clone was seen many times. This is likely an artifact of a read error, given a far larger clone one base away. Other nucleotide sequences from this sample produce the same CDR3. The chain is built from TRDV1 and TRDJ1; 10 positions agree with TRDD3. There are 25 residues in the CDR3. Germline V gives CDR1 TSWWSYY, CDR2 QGS. CDR3 DNA: TGTGCCCTTGGGGACTCTCCTACAACGGAACCCCAACCCCGTACTGGGGGATTACCAACCGATAAACTCATCTTT. This translates into CALGDSPTTEPQPRTGGLPTDKLIF.

This clone has a count of ten or more. This sequence is one base from a far larger clone and is likely a read error. The sample contains more than one DNA sequence encoding this CDR3. The chain has TRDV2 and TRDJ1; D possibly uses TRDD2 or TRDD3 (5 bases each). Trimming cost V 1 base and J 0 bases, with 26 bases left between them. Looked up from germline, CDR1 is GEAIGNYY and CDR2 is EKD. The CDR3 runs 20 residues. CDR3 in DNA: TGTGCCTGTGACACATTAGGCCAGCCTACGGTGGGGCCGTACACCGATAAACTCATCTTT. Translation gives CACDTLGQPTVGPYTDKLIF.

Turning to this clone: TCRdb's listed protein matches a much larger clone and diverges from this DNA's translation at residue 11, likely through a read error; the protein shown comes from the DNA. This chain uses TRDV1 with TRDJ1, with 11 nucleotides matching TRDD3. TCRdb gives no J gene; it was assigned here by matching the DNA to germline. This CDR3 is 23 amino acids long. The junction had 23 bases not matched to a gene; V was cut back by 2 bases and J by 0 bases. Germline assignment: CDR1 TSWWSYY and CDR2 QGS. This chain's CDR3 is CALGELEGPVSVLGDKDTDKLIF. The DNA of the CDR3 is TGTGCTCTTGGGGAATTAGAAGGACCCGTGAGCGTACTGGGGGATAAAGACACCGATAAACTCATCTTT.

This clone was detected many times. The TCRdb record carries a much larger clone's protein, which differs from this DNA's translation at residue 3; a read error is the likely cause, and the protein listed here is the DNA translation. The V call is TRDV1, the J call TRDJ1, with TRDD3 identical over 9 bases. There are 22 residues in the CDR3. Germline values: CDR1 TSWWSYY, CDR2 QGS. The CDR3 is CAPGELKASLAGGFTCTDKLIF. In nucleotides, the CDR3 is TGTGCTCCTGGGGAACTAAAGGCCTCCTTGGCTGGGGGATTCACCTGCACCGATAAACTCATCTTT.

On this clone: The TCRdb protein comes from a much larger clone and disagrees with this DNA's translation at residue 8, likely due to a read error; the protein given here is derived from the DNA. This chain links TRDV1 with TRDJ1; possible D gene TRDD3, 5 bases. CDR3 length: 14 residues. Germline V gene data show CDR1 as TSWWSYY and CDR2 as QGS. Trimming left V 9 bases short and J 2 bases short, with 16 bases between. CDR3 nucleotide sequence: TGTGCTCTGGTCCCTGTGGGGAGTACCGATAAACTCATCTTT. This sequence encodes CALVPVGSTDKLIF.

This clone occurred a few times. This DNA's translation differs at residue 20 from TCRdb's protein, which comes from a much larger clone; a read error is likely, and the protein shown is translated from the DNA. The rearrangement joins TRDV3 to TRDJ1; D may match TRDD2 or TRDD3 (8 bases each). Germline V CDR1 and CDR2: TVYSNPD, GDNSRS (reference sequence). The CDR3 has 21 residues. The CDR3 DNA follows: TGTGCCCTAAAAGACTTCCTACGTTTTTTTCCTGGGGGAGATTACACCGATAAACTCACCTTT. This translates into CALKDFLRFFPGGDYTDKLTF.

A note on this clone: This probably arose from a read error, given a far larger clone one base away. Other DNA sequences in this sample translate to the same CDR3. The V gene is TRDV1, the J gene TRDJ1; a weak D match, TRDD3 (5 bases). The J gene, missing from TCRdb, was assigned here through DNA to germline matching. The CDR3 runs to 21 residues. Germline CDR1 reads TSWWSYY; CDR2 reads QGS. The CDR3 DNA reads as TGTGCTCTTGGGGAACTAGCGGTGGCGGGATCCTCAAGATGGTACACCGACAAACTCATCTTT. Protein: CALGELAVAGSSRWYTDKLIF.

Concerning this clone itself: The protein held in TCRdb is that of a much larger clone and does not match this DNA's translation at residue 6, likely because of a read error; the protein shown is translated from the DNA. The rearrangement links TRDV1 to TRDJ1; 10 nucleotides agree with TRDD3. This CDR3 is built from 20 residues. The J segment lost 1 base and the V segment lost 6 bases, leaving 20 bases of the junction unmatched. Germline lookup yields CDR1 TSWWSYY and CDR2 QGS. CDR3 region: CALGDFHNYWGMYSTDKLIF. The DNA of the CDR3 is TGTGCTCTTGGTGACTTCCACAATTACTGGGGGATGTATTCCACCGATAAACTCATCTTT.

This clone was seen repeatedly, ten times or more. TCRdb assigns this DNA the protein of a much larger clone, which departs from its translation at residue 10; this likely reflects a read error, and the protein shown comes from translating the DNA. The chain carries TRDV1 and TRDJ1; 7 bases line up with TRDD3. TCRdb leaves out the J gene; it was filled in here by matching the DNA to germline. Germline-derived CDR1 and CDR2 are TSWWSYY and QGS. The ends lost 6 bases at V and 1 base at J; junction bases unmatched: 11. This CDR3 has 16 amino acids. The CDR3 spells CALGPLGVERTDKLIF. The CDR3 region has the DNA TGTGCTCTTGGCCCCCTGGGGGTTGAGCGCACCGATAAACTCATCTTT.

This clone has only a few counts. TCRdb's listed protein matches a much larger clone and diverges from this DNA's translation at residue 12, likely through a read error; the protein shown comes from the DNA. This sequence joins TRDV2 and TRDJ2; 13 bases are a match to TRDD3. Since TCRdb gives no J gene, matching the DNA to germline was used here to assign it. Germline V gene sequence: CDR1 GEAIGNYY, CDR2 EKD. The CDR3 is made up of 28 amino acids. The junction had 36 bases not matched to a gene; V was cut back by 3 bases and J by 0 bases. CDR3 loop: CACDSTSPPTGRSLGDTRIPALTAQLFF. Written as DNA, the CDR3 is TGTGCCTGTGACTCGACCTCGCCTCCTACGGGGAGATCACTGGGGGATACGCGTATCCCGGCTTTGACAGCACAACTCTTCTTT.

On this clone itself: A far bigger clonotype differs at one base, so this is likely a read error. Other nucleotide sequences from this sample produce the same CDR3. The chain uses TRDV1 and TRDJ1; D possibly corresponds to TRDD3 (6 bases). The J gene, absent from TCRdb, was called here by matching the DNA to germline. Deletions cut 2 bases from V and 1 base from J, with 38 bases between. The CDR3 is made up of 24 amino acids. In germline, CDR1 is TSWWSYY, CDR2 QGS. The CDR3 sequence is CALGEGRGLYLSPGGKTGTDKLIF. Written as DNA, the CDR3 is TGTGCTCTTGGGGAAGGGAGGGGTTTGTATCTCTCTCCCGGGGGAAAAACCGGCACCGATAAACTCATCTTT.

In the case of this clone: With only one base between it and a far larger clone, this is likely a read error. The same CDR3 can be traced to other DNA sequences in this sample. The V call is TRDV1, the J call TRDJ1; 8 bases line up with TRDD3. The J gene, missing from TCRdb, was assigned here through DNA to germline matching. Germline V CDR1 and CDR2: TSWWSYY, QGS. This CDR3 is built from 21 residues. Here the CDR3 reads CALGEIGLNTLTGGCSDKLIF. DNA of the CDR3: TGTGCTCTTGGGGAAATTGGCCTAAATACCCTTACTGGGGGGTGTTCCGACAAACTCATCTTT.

Regarding this clone: A read error is likely here: a far larger clone is one base away. Other DNA variants within this sample encode the same CDR3. This rearrangement joins TRDV1 to TRDJ1, with 10 nucleotides matching TRDD3. This CDR3 region has 23 residues. The V gene's germline CDR1 is TSWWSYY and CDR2 QGS. In nucleotides, the CDR3 is TGTGCCCTTGGGGAACTATTGGCGTGCGGGGTGGGGGATACAAGCCGGTACACCGATAAACTCATCTTT. Its protein product is CALGELLACGVGDTSRYTDKLIF.

This clone was observed a handful of times. A far larger clone is one base from this, pointing to a likely read error. The same CDR3 arises from other DNA sequences in this sample as well. The CDR3 DNA follows: TGTGCTCTTGGGGAACTTTTCCCACTCCACTGGGGGATGAGAAAACTCATCTTC. Protein sequence: CALGELFPLHWGMRKLIF. The chain uses TRDV1 and TRDJ1; 10 nucleotides line up with TRDD3. CDR3 length equals 18 residues. Germline V CDR1 and CDR2: TSWWSYY, QGS.

This clone was found a few times. The likely explanation is a read error, given a far larger clone one base away. The same CDR3 is also encoded by other DNA sequences in this sample. The chain uses TRDV1 and TRDJ1; D may be TRDD3 (6 bases). Trimming took off 3 bases at V and 6 bases at J, with 32 bases between the two ends. This CDR3 is built from 20 residues. Looked up from germline, CDR1 is TSWWSYY and CDR2 is QGS. CDR3 bases: TGTGCTCTTGGGGAGATTCCCTTTCCTCCATCTTTGCTGGGGATTTATAAACTCATCTTT. Encoded protein: CALGEIPFPPSLLGIYKLIF.

In regard to this clone: TCRdb's listed protein matches a much larger clone and diverges from this DNA's translation at residue 13, likely through a read error; the protein shown comes from the DNA. The rearrangement joins TRDV2 to TRDJ3; TRDD3 matches 7 bases. TCRdb does not report a J gene; here it was assigned by matching the DNA to germline references. The germline V gene has CDR1 GEAIGNYY and CDR2 EKD. The CDR3 has 17 residues. The CDR3 loop is CACDTWGSSWDTQQMFF. The CDR3 DNA reads TGTGCCTGTGACACCTGGGGGAGCTCCTGGGACACCCAACAGATGTTTTTC.

At least ten counts were recorded for this clone. TCRdb records a much larger clone's protein for this DNA, with a difference at residue 8 that likely arises from a read error; the protein given is the translation of the DNA. The chain couples TRDV1 to TRDJ1; 7 bases are shared with TRDD3. TCRdb leaves out the J gene; it was filled in here by matching the DNA to germline. Germline V gene data show CDR1 as TSWWSYY and CDR2 as QGS. With 0 bases clipped from V and 2 bases from J, the junction kept 9 bases outside the gene matches. This CDR3 has 17 amino acids. As DNA, the CDR3 is TGTGCTCTTGGGGAACTAACGACGGGGGATGGGACCGATAAACTCATCTTT. This translates into CALGELTTGDGTDKLIF.

Turning to this clone: A read error likely explains why the TCRdb protein, taken from a much larger clone, differs from this DNA's translation at residue 11; the protein shown is translated from the DNA. V and J are TRDV3 and TRDJ1, with TRDD3 matching over 10 bases. Unmatched junction bases numbered 21, after V lost 1 base and J lost 4 bases. Germline V lookup: CDR1 TVYSNPD, CDR2 GDNSRS (reference sequence). There are 19 residues in the CDR3. CDR3 region: CAFKNAWGIITIKVDKLIF. CDR3 DNA: TGTGCCTTTAAGAACGCCTGGGGGATAATCACCATCAAGGTCGATAAACTCATCTTT.

Details on this clone: A read error may produce the germline difference seen at one junction end. This chain links TRDV1 with TRDJ1, with 10 nucleotides matching TRDD3. In the absence of a J gene in TCRdb, the DNA was matched to germline to assign it here. The CDR3 extends over 15 amino acids. The germline CDR1 and CDR2 sequences are TSWWSYY and QGS. The CDR3 loop is CSGPTRGIRIDKLIF. Here the CDR3 DNA reads TGCTCTGGTCCCACCCGGGGGATACGGATCGATAAACTCATCTTT.